The sequence of this TCR beta chain was determined in a study of cytotoxic CD8 clonotypes in ibrutinib-treated CLL. Looking at the study overall: Following a median 12 months of treatment, with a range of 6 to 36, response samples were taken. Sequenced samples delivered averages of 250,000 to 300,000 productive templates and 87,000 or so productive rearrangements. Whole-study findings and limits: Starting clonality was above that of age-matched healthy donors and tracked circulating CD8+ T-cell counts.

V lost 6 bases and J lost 8; bases outside the gene matches: 10. Germline V lookup: CDR1 SGDLS, CDR2 YYNGEE. The CDR3 is 15 residues long. Genomic DNA in a quantity of about 2.1 micrograms was derived from cryopreserved PBMCs for TCR beta libraries. Generated by immunoSEQ multiplex PCR, the TCRdb table keeps only in-frame clones and is missing some. The table lists tens of thousands of clones, about nine tenths of them singletons. Concerning this clone: No antigen is known for it.

V usage is TRBV9 and J usage is TRBJ2-2; 10 bases fit TRBD2. This material consisted of PBMCs, taken after 12 months of ibrutinib treatment. The source is a human donor with chronic lymphocytic leukemia. CDR3 sequence (DNA): TGTGCCAGCAACCCCAGCGGGAGGGCCCGAGGGGAGCTGTTTTTT. Protein sequence: CASNPSGRARGELFF.